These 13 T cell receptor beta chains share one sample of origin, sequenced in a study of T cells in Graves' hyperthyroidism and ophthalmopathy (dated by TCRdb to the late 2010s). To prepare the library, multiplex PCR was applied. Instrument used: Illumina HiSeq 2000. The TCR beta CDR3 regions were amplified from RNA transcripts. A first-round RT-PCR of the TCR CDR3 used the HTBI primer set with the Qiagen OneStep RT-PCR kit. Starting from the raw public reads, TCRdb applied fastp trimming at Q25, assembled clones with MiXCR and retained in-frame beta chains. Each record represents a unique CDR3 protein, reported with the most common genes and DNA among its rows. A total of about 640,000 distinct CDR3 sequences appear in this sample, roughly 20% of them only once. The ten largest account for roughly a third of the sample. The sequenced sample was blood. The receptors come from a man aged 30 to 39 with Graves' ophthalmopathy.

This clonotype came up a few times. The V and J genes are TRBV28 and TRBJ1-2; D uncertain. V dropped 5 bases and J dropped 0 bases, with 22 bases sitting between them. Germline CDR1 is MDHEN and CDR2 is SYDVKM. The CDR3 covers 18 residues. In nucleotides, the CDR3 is TGTGCCAGCAGTGCTCACCCGGGGAGCCTCCCTTCTAACTATGGCTACACCTTC. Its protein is CASSAHPGSLPSNYGYTF.

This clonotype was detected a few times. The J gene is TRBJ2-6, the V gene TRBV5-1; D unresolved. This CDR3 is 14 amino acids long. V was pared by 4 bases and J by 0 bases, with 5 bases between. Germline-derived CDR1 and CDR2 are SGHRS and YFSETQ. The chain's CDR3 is CASSINSGANVLTF. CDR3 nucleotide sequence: TGCGCCAGCAGCATCAACTCTGGGGCCAACGTCCTGACTTTC. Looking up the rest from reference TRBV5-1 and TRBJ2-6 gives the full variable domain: KAGVTQTPRYLIKTRGQQVTLSCSPISGHRSVSWYQQTPGQGLQFLFEYFSETQRNKGNFPGRFSGRQFSNSRSEMNVSTLELGDSALYLCASSINSGANVLTFGAGSRLTVL.

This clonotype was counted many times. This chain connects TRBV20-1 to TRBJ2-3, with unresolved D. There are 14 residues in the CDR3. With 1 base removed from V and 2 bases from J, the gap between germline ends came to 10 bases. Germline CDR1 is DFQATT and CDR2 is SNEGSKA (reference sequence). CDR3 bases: TGCAGTGCTAGAGCCCCGCAGTACACAGATACGCAGTATTTT. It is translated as CSARAPQYTDTQYF.

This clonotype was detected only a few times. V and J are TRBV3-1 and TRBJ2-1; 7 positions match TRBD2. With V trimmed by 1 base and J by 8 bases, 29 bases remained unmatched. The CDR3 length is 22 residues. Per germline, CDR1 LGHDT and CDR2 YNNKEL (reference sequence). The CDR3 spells CASSQARAVWAGASLILDEQFF. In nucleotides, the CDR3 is TGTGCCAGCAGCCAAGCTCGCGCTGTATGGGCGGGAGCATCCCTTATCCTGGATGAGCAGTTCTTC.

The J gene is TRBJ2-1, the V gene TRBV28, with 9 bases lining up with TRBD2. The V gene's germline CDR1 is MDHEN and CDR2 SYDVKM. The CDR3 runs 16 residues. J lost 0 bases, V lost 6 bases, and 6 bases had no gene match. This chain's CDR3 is CASSASGDSSYNEQFF. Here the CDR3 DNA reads TGTGCCAGCAGCGCTAGCGGGGATAGCTCCTACAATGAGCAGTTCTTC.

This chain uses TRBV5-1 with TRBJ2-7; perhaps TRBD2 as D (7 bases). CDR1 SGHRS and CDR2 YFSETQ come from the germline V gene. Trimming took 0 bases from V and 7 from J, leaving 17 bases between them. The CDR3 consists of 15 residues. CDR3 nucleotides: TGCGCCAGCAGCTTGGTTCGGGGGGCATCTCGTGAGCAGTACTTC. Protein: CASSLVRGASREQYF.

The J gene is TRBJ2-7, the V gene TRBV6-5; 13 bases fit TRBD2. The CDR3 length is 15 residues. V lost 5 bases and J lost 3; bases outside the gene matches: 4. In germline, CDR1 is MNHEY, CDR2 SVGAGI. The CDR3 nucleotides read TGTGCCAGCAGTCAGACTAGCGGGAGGTTCTACGAGCAGTACTTC. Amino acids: CASSQTSGRFYEQYF.

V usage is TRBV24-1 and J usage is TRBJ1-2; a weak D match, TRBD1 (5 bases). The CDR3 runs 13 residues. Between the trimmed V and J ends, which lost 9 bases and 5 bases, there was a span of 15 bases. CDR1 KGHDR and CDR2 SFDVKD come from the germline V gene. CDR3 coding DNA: TGTGCCACCGCCCCACCCGGGGGGTATGGCTACACCTTC. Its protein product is CATAPPGGYGYTF.

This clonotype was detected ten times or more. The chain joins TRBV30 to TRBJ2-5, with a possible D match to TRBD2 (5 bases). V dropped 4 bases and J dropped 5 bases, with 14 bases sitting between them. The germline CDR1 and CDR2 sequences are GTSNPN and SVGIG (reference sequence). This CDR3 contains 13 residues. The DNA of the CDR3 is TGTGCCTGGACCCCCCCAGGAGGCGAGACCCAGTACTTC. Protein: CAWTPPGGETQYF.

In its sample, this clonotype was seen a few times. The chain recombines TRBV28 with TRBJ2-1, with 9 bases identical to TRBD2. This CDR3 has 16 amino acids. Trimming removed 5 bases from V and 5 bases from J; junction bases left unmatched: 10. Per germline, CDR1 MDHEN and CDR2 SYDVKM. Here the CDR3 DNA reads TGTGCCAGCAGTCCAACTCAGCGGGAGGTCGACAATGAGCAGTTCTTC. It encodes CASSPTQREVDNEQFF.

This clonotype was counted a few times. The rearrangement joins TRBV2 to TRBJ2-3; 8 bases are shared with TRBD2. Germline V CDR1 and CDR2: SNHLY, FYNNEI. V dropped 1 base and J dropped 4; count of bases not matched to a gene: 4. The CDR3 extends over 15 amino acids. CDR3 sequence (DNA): TGTGCCAGCAGTGAAGAAGTTAGCGGGGCAGATACGCAGTATTTT. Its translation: CASSEEVSGADTQYF.

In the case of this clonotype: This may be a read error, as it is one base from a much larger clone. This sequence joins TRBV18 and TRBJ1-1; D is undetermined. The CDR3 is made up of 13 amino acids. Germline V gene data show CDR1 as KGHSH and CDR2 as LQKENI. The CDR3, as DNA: TGTGCCAGCCCACCAGTTGGGCCAAGAGAAGCTTTCTTT. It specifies CASPPVGPREAFF.

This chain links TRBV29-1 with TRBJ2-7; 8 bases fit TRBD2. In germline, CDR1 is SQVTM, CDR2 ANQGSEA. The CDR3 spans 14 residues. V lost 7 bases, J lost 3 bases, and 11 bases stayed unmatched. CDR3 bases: TGCAGCGCCAGAGTTAGCGGGGCCGGCTACGAGCAGTACTTC. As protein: CSARVSGAGYEQYF.